This note documents a single TCR beta chain sequence. Its specificity is unknown. One end of the junction fails to match germline, which may point to a read error. The sample comes from a study of breast tumors, draining lymph nodes, adjacent tissues. Findings and caveats of the study: Tumor repertoires ranked between lymph nodes and nontumor tissue in diversity, with V and J gene preferences.

TCRdb re-called the multiplex PCR reads through MiXCR, storing one row per CDR3 protein. The sample lists over 250,000 distinct CDR3 sequences, 30% occurring once. Samples came from axillary lymph nodes draining the breast cancer. The CDR3 is made up of 18 amino acids. Per germline, CDR1 MNHNY and CDR2 SVGAGI (reference sequence). The rearrangement joins TRBV6-6 to TRBJ1-3; unclear D gene. The sample consisted of axillary lymph node tissue. The source is a female donor with breast cancer. Some clones in this sample may be carry-over from other donors' samples. The CDR3 nucleotides read TGTGCCAGCAGTTACTCGAGGCGACTTAGGCCTACTGGAAACACCACATATTTT. This translates into CASSYSRRLRPTGNTTYF.